This TCR beta chain was recovered during a study of T cells in Graves' hyperthyroidism and ophthalmopathy. Study outcomes and limitations: Ophthalmopathy was told apart from stable hyperthyroidism by a 13 V-J model. Most thyroid clonotypes expanded above 0.001 appeared in blood too.

TCR beta CDR3 sequences were amplified from RNA transcripts. The primer set for the first-round RT-PCR of the TCR CDR3 was HTBI. TCRdb re-derived calls from the multiplex PCR reads in MiXCR, one entry per CDR3 protein. The sample holds some 460,000 distinct CDR3 sequences; more than 15% are singletons and the top ten take over 12%. V dropped 0 bases and J dropped 5 bases, with 11 bases sitting between them. The CDR3 totals 15 residues. Germline CDR1 and CDR2: SGHAT and FQNNGV. Aged 18 to 65, the patients had hyperthyroidism that was newly diagnosed and had lasted under 2 months. Diagnoses used clinical symptoms, serum thyroxine and TRAb, thyroid ultrasound and orbital computed tomography. This clonotype was detected ten times or more. What it binds is unknown.

The chain recombines TRBV11-2 with TRBJ2-1; D is unresolved. This clonotype was sampled from a woman aged 18-30 years with Graves' hyperthyroidism. Sequencing was done on a sample of blood. The CDR3 loop reads CASSLEALPHNEQFF. The CDR3 region has the DNA TGTGCCAGCAGCTTAGAGGCCCTCCCGCACAATGAGCAGTTCTTC. The full variable domain, its missing parts supplied by reference TRBV11-2 and TRBJ2-1, is EAGVAQSPRYKIIEKRQSVAFWCNPISGHATLYWYQQILGQGPKLLIQFQNNGVVDDSQLPKDRFSAERLKGVDSTLKIQPAKLEDSAVYLCASSLEALPHNEQFFGPGTRLTVL.